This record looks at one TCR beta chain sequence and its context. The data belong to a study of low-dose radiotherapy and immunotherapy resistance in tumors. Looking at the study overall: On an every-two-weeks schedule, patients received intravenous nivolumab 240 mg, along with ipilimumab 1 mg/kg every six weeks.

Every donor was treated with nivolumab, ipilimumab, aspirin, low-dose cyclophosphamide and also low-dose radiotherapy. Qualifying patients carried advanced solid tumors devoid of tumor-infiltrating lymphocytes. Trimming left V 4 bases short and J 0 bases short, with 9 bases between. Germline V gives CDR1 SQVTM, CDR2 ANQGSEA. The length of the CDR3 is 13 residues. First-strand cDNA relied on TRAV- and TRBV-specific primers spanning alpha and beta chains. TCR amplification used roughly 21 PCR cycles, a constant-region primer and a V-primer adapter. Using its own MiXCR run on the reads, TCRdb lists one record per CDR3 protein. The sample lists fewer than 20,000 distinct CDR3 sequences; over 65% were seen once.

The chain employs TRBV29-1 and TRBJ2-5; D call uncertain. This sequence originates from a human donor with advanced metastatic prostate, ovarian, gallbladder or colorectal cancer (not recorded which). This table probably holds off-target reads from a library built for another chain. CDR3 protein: CSVASSNQETQYF. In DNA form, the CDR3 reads TGCAGCGTTGCCTCGTCGAACCAAGAGACCCAGTACTTC.